This TCR beta chain was recorded in a study of T-cell reconstitution after alpha-beta-depleted transplantation in children. This sample's TCRbeta library carried unique molecular identifier barcodes. MiXCR, applied by TCRdb to the PCR reads, yields one record per CDR3 protein. Of hundreds of thousands of distinct CDR3 sequences in the sample, around 7.7% were seen once. Germline V gene lookup returns CDR1 SGHTA and CDR2 FQGTGA. Losses at the gene ends were 3 bases for V and 6 bases for J; bases not matched to a gene: 7. The CDR3 contains 15 residues. This clonotype has ten or more counts. This rearrangement joins TRBV7-3 to TRBJ2-3; 9 positions agree with TRBD2. The receptor was isolated from a male patient aged 2 to 9 who had a stem cell transplant for acute myeloid leukemia, so the T cells may come from the graft donor. Sample: PBMCs, mostly from graft donor cells, taken 360 days after TCRalphabeta/CD19-depleted stem cell transplant. The CDR3 DNA reads as TGTGCCAGCAGCTTCTTAGCGGGAGAATACGATACGCAGTATTTT. Translation: CASSFLAGEYDTQYF.